The 9 T cell receptor beta chains reported below all come from one sample, sequenced in a study of monozygotic twins with inflammatory bowel disease. After re-calling the 5' RACE reads, TCRdb lists one entry per CDR3 protein, DNA absent. This sample's table reports 170,000 or so distinct CDR3 sequences. Source material: blood. Receptors originate from a human donor with ulcerative colitis or Crohn's disease, or a healthy co-twin of an affected twin (not recorded which).

The chain couples TRBV24-1 to TRBJ2-7; TCRdb designates TRBD1, a call that cannot be tested without DNA. Germline CDR1 reads KGHDR; CDR2 reads SFDVKD. This CDR3 region has 13 residues. The CDR3 region is CATSDPGRSEQYF.

V and J are TRBV3-1 and TRBJ2-1. The CDR3 is made up of 12 amino acids. Germline CDR1 reads LGHDT; CDR2 reads YNNKEL (reference sequence). The chain's CDR3 is CASSQQKIEQFF.

The chain uses TRBV5-1 and TRBJ2-7; TCRdb outputs TRBD1, but without DNA this stays unchecked. Germline-derived CDR1 and CDR2 are SGHRS and YFSETQ. CDR3 size: 14 residues. This CDR3 reads CASSFGTRAYEQYF. Full variable domain (rest looked up from reference TRBV5-1 and TRBJ2-7): KAGVTQTPRYLIKTRGQQVTLSCSPISGHRSVSWYQQTPGQGLQFLFEYFSETQRNKGNFPGRFSGRQFSNSRSEMNVSTLELGDSALYLCASSFGTRAYEQYFGPGTRLTVT.

This chain uses TRBV6-5 with TRBJ2-7; TCRdb returns TRBD2, unconfirmable since there is no DNA. The V gene's germline CDR1 is MNHEY and CDR2 SVGAGI. This CDR3 is 15 amino acids long. Here the CDR3 reads CASSYSAFGSYEQYF.

J is TRBJ2-2 and V is TRBV12-3 or TRBV12-4; absent DNA, TCRdb's TRBD2 call cannot be checked. The CDR3 extends over 15 amino acids. The CDR3: CASKVSGTNTGELFF.

This sequence joins TRBV29-1 and TRBJ2-3; with no DNA, the TCRdb D assignment of TRBD2 cannot be verified. There are 16 residues in the CDR3. Per the germline V gene, CDR1 is SQVTM and CDR2 is ANQGSEA. CDR3: CSVVGLAETSTDTQYF.

This sequence joins TRBV29-1 and TRBJ2-5. Germline lookup yields CDR1 SQVTM and CDR2 ANQGSEA. This CDR3 has 11 residues. The CDR3 is CSGGVGETQYF.

The chain recombines TRBV10-3 with TRBJ1-1. The length of the CDR3 is 14 residues. CDR1 is ENHRY, CDR2 SYGVKD, per germline. The CDR3 protein is CAISGRGMNTEAFF.

V and J are TRBV7-9 and TRBJ1-1; the D gene TCRdb calls, TRBD1, cannot be checked with no DNA. Germline V gene lookup returns CDR1 SEHNR and CDR2 FQNEAQ (reference sequence). This CDR3 has 13 residues. CDR3 sequence: CASRGGANTEAFF.